The 17 T cell receptor beta chains reported below all come from one sample, sequenced in a study of cytomegalovirus exposure and HLA in healthy donors. Profiling relied on immunoSEQ multiplex PCR, and the TCRdb table lists in-frame clones only, not all of them. The table lists around 66,000 clones, approximately 97% of them singletons. The sequencing sample was made of PBMCs. These receptors originate from a woman younger than 30 in good health and CMV-seropositive.

As concerns this clone: Other DNA sequences in the sample encode the same CDR3. The chain uses TRBV27 and TRBJ1-4; D is undetermined. Germline CDR1 is MNHEY and CDR2 is SMNVEV (reference sequence). The CDR3 contains 13 residues. V was cut by 0 bases and J by 4 bases, with 3 bases left in between. DNA of the CDR3: TGTGCCAGCAGTTTATCCCTTAATGAAAAACTGTTTTTT. Amino acid sequence: CASSLSLNEKLFF.

The chain links TRBV10-1 to TRBJ2-3, with TRBD2 matching over 12 bases. The V gene end was trimmed by 10 bases and the J gene end by 1 base; junction bases not matched to a gene: 12. The CDR3 totals 17 residues. Per the germline V gene, CDR1 is WNHNN and CDR2 is SYGVQD (reference sequence). In nucleotides, the CDR3 is TGCGCCACGTGCTCGGCCCGACTAGCGGGAGGCACAGATACGCAGTATTTT. It specifies CATCSARLAGGTDTQYF.

This clone was seen once. This CDR3 is CSAKGEETQYF. CDR3 nucleotide sequence: TGCAGTGCTAAAGGGGAAGAGACCCAGTACTTC. The chain joins TRBV20-1 to TRBJ2-5; perhaps TRBD1 as D (5 bases). The V gene's germline CDR1 is DFQATT and CDR2 SNEGSKA (reference sequence). V was shortened by 4 bases and J by 3 bases, with 6 bases between the two germline ends. The CDR3 is made up of 11 amino acids.

The chain uses TRBV29-1 and TRBJ2-2; a weak D match, TRBD1 (6 bases). CDR3 size: 13 residues. Trimming took 4 bases from V and 7 from J, leaving 13 bases between them. Germline assignment: CDR1 SQVTM and CDR2 ANQGSEA. The CDR3 nucleotides are TGCAGCGTTGGTTGGCGAGGGGGCGGGGAGCTGTTTTTT. It yields the protein CSVGWRGGGELFF.

This chain joins TRBV29-1 and TRBJ2-1; 7 bases fit TRBD2. Germline V lookup: CDR1 SQVTM, CDR2 ANQGSEA. This CDR3 comprises 13 residues. V dropped 3 bases and J dropped 4; count of bases not matched to a gene: 3. CDR3 loop: CSVETSLYNEQFF. The DNA of the CDR3 is TGCAGCGTTGAGACTAGCCTTTACAATGAGCAGTTCTTC.

This chain links TRBV12-5 with TRBJ1-1; the match to TRBD1 covers 9 bases. V lost 5 bases, J lost 1 base, and 2 bases stayed unmatched. The germline CDR1 and CDR2 sequences are LGHNT and FRNRAP. The CDR3 contains 14 residues. Here the CDR3 DNA reads TGTGCTAGTGGTGGGACAGGGCCGAACACTGAAGCTTTCTTT. Its protein product is CASGGTGPNTEAFF.

The chain recombines TRBV9 with TRBJ2-7, with TRBD2 matching 11 bases. Germline V lookup: CDR1 SGDLS, CDR2 YYNGEE. Trimming cost V 4 bases and J 3 bases; bases outside gene matches: 6. CDR3 length: 15 amino acids. The CDR3 reads CASSNTSGSGYEQYF. In DNA form, the CDR3 reads TGTGCCAGCAGCAATACTAGCGGGAGCGGCTACGAGCAGTACTTC.

V and J are TRBV7-3 and TRBJ1-1, with a possible D match to TRBD1 (5 bases). Germline loops: CDR1 SGHTA, CDR2 FQGTGA. This CDR3 is 13 amino acids long. V was shortened by 3 bases and J by 3 bases, with 8 bases between the two germline ends. CDR3 residues: CASSFGRDTEAFF. CDR3 nucleotides: TGTGCCAGCAGCTTCGGCAGGGACACTGAAGCTTTCTTT. The variable domain in full, completed from reference TRBV7-3 and TRBJ1-1, reads GAGVSQTPSNKVTEKGKYVELRCDPISGHTALYWYRQSLGQGPEFLIYFQGTGAADDSGLPNDRFFAVRPEGSVSTLKIQRTERGDSAVYLCASSFGRDTEAFFGQGTRLTVV.

V gene TRBV27 combines with J gene TRBJ1-5; TRBD1 agrees at 9 bases. Looked up from germline, CDR1 is MNHEY and CDR2 is SMNVEV (reference sequence). This CDR3 has 14 residues. Trimming cost V 4 bases and J 4 bases; bases outside gene matches: 2. CDR3 nucleotides: TGTGCCAGCAGTTACAGGGGGCGTAATCAGCCCCAGCATTTT. Translation: CASSYRGRNQPQHF.

The rearrangement uses TRBV2 and TRBJ2-7; 8 nucleotides match TRBD2. Germline V gene sequence: CDR1 SNHLY, CDR2 FYNNEI. The CDR3 totals 16 residues. V lost 3 bases, J lost 7 bases, and 14 bases stayed unmatched. This chain's CDR3 is CASSDIAGPVLHEQYF. CDR3 nucleotide sequence: TGTGCCAGCAGTGATATAGCGGGGCCGGTTCTTCATGAGCAGTACTTC.

J is TRBJ2-2 and V is TRBV25-1; 7 bases fit TRBD2. Germline V gene sequence: CDR1 MGHDK, CDR2 SYGVNS. The CDR3 is 12 amino acids. The V and J ends lost 8 bases and 7 bases, in that order; junction bases with no gene match: 4. CDR3 sequence (DNA): TGTGCCAGCGAGCGGGGTATCGGGGAGCTGTTTTTT. Translated, it gives CASERGIGELFF.

This clone is a singleton in its sample. The chain combines TRBV10-2 with TRBJ1-4; D possibly corresponds to TRBD1 (5 bases). Between the trimmed V and J ends, which lost 10 bases and 16 bases, there was a span of 13 bases. Germline V gene sequence: CDR1 WSHSY, CDR2 SAAADI. This CDR3 comprises 9 residues. The CDR3 sequence: CANQGFQFF. Here the CDR3 DNA reads TGCGCCAACCAGGGCTTTCAGTTTTTT.

V is TRBV11-2 and J is TRBJ1-3, with 8 bases aligning to TRBD1. The CDR3 is made up of 19 amino acids. Per the germline V gene, CDR1 is SGHAT and CDR2 is FQNNGV. Germline trimming cut 2 bases from V and 0 bases from J; bases unmatched to any gene: 12. The CDR3 protein is CASSLFLAGGTSSGNTIYF. In nucleotides, the CDR3 is TGTGCCAGCAGCTTATTCCTCGCAGGGGGCACCTCCTCTGGAAACACCATATATTTT.

This chain connects TRBV2 to TRBJ2-7; tentative D call: TRBD1 (5 bases). V lost 6 bases to trimming and J lost 2 bases, with 11 bases between them. CDR3 length: 13 amino acids. CDR1 SNHLY and CDR2 FYNNEI come from the germline V gene. CDR3 sequence: CASRLDRTYEQYF. Written as DNA, the CDR3 is TGTGCCAGCAGATTAGACAGAACCTACGAGCAGTACTTC.

The V gene is TRBV6-5, the J gene TRBJ2-7; TRBD1 is a possible D gene (5 bases). Trimming removed 5 bases at V and 6 bases at J, with 14 bases between. This CDR3 has 13 amino acids. CDR1 is MNHEY and CDR2 is SVGAGI in the germline V gene. The DNA of the CDR3 is TGTGCCAGCAGTCTGAACCAGGGAAGCGAGCAGTACTTC. Its protein is CASSLNQGSEQYF.

This chain links TRBV5-1 with TRBJ1-2; 9 bases are shared with TRBD1. Looked up from germline, CDR1 is SGHRS and CDR2 is YFSETQ. There are 13 residues in the CDR3. V lost 0 bases to trimming and J lost 6 bases; unmatched junction nucleotides: 0. The DNA for the CDR3 is TGCGCCAGCAGCTTGGGGACAGGGGATGGCTACACCTTC. This translates into CASSLGTGDGYTF.

The chain combines TRBV28 with TRBJ1-1; no reliable D call. The CDR3 spans 11 residues. Deletions cut 7 bases from V and 2 bases from J, with 5 bases between. In germline, CDR1 is MDHEN, CDR2 SYDVKM. CDR3 coding DNA: TGTGCCAGCACTTATAACACTGAAGCTTTCTTT. This gives the protein CASTYNTEAFF.